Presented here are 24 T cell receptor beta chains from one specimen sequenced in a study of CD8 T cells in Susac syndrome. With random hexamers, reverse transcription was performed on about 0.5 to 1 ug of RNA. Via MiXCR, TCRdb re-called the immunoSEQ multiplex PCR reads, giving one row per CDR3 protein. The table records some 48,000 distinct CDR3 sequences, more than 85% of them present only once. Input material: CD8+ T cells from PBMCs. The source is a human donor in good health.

In DNA form, the CDR3 reads TGTGCCAGCGCAAGGACAGGGACCTACAATGAGCAGTTCTTC. Encoded protein: CASARTGTYNEQFF. This chain uses TRBV6-5 with TRBJ2-1; 8 nucleotides match TRBD1. This CDR3 region has 14 residues. Trimming cost V 8 bases and J 2 bases; bases outside gene matches: 5. The germline V gene encodes CDR1 MNHEY and CDR2 SVGAGI.

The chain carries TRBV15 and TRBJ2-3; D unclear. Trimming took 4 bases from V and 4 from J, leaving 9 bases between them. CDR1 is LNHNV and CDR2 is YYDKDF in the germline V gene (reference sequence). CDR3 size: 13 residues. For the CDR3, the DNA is TGTGCCACCAGCAAAGGTCGTGCAGATACGCAGTATTTT. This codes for CATSKGRADTQYF.

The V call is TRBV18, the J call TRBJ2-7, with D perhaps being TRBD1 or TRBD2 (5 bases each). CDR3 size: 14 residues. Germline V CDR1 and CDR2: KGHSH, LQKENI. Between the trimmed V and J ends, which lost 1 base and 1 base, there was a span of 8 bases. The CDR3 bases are TGTGCCAGCTCACCACGGGACGGTTCCTACGAGCAGTACTTC. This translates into CASSPRDGSYEQYF.

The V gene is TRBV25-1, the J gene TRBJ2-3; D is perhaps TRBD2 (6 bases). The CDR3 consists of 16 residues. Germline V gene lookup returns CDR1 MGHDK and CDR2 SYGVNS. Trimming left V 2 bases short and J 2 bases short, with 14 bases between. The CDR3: CASSERRDSSTDTQYF. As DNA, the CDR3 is TGTGCCAGCAGTGAACGCCGGGACTCTTCCACAGATACGCAGTATTTT.

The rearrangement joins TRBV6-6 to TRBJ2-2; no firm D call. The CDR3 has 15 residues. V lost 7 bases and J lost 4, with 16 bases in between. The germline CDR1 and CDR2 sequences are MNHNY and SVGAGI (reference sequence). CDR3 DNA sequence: TGTGCCAGCACAAATGACCCCCTCCGCACCGGGGAGCTGTTTTTT. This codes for CASTNDPLRTGELFF.

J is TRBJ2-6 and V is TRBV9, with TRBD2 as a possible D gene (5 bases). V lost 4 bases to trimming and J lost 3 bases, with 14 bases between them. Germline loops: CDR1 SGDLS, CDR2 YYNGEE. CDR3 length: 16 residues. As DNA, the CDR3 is TGTGCCAGCAGCCCCAGTCCGGGGTATGGGGCCAACGTCCTGACTTTC. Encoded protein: CASSPSPGYGANVLTF.

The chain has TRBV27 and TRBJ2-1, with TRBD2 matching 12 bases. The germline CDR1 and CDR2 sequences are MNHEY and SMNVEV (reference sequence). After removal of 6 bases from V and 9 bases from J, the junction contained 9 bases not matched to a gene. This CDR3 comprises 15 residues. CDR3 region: CASSPWTSGNGEQFF. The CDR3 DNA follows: TGTGCCAGCAGCCCCTGGACTAGCGGGAACGGTGAGCAGTTCTTC.

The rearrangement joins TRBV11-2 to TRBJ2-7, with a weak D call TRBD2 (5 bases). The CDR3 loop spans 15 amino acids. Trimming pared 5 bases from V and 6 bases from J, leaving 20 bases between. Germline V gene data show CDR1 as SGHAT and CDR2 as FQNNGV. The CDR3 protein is CASSQLDGKTIEQYF. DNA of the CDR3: TGTGCCAGCAGCCAGCTGGACGGGAAGACGATCGAGCAGTACTTC.

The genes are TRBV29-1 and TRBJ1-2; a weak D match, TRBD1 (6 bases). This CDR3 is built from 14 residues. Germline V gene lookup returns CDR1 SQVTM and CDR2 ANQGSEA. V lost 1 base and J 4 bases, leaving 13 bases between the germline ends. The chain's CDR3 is CSVEGGGAIYGYTF. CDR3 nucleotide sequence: TGCAGCGTTGAAGGTGGGGGGGCAATCTATGGCTACACCTTC.

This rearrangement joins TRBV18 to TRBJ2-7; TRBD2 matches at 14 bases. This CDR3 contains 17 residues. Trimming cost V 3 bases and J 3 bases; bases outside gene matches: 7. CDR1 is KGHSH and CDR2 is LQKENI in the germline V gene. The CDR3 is CASSPGTSGGSDYEQYF. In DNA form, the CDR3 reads TGTGCCAGCTCACCGGGGACTAGCGGGGGATCGGACTACGAGCAGTACTTC. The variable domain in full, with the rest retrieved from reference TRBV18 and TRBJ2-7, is NAGVMQNPRHLVRRRGQEARLRCSPMKGHSHVYWYRQLPEEGLKFMVYLQKENIIDESGMPKERFSAEFPKEGPSILRIQQVVRGDSAAYFCASSPGTSGGSDYEQYFGPGTRLTVT.

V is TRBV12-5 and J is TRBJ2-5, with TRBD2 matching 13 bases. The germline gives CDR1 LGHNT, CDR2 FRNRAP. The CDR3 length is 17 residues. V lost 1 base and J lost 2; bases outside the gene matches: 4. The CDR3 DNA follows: TGTGCTAGTGGTTTGGGGGGACTAGCGGGATGGCAAGAGACCCAGTACTTC. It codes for CASGLGGLAGWQETQYF.

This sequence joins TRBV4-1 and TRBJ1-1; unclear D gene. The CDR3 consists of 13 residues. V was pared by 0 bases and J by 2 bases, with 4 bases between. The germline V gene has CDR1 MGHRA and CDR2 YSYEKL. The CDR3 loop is CASSQERNTEAFF. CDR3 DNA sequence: TGCGCCAGCAGCCAAGAAAGAAACACTGAAGCTTTCTTT.

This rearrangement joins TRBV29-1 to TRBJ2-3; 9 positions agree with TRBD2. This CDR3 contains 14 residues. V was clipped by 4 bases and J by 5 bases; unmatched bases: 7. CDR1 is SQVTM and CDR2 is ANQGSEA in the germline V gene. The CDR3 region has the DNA TGCAGCGTTGTGGGGGCGGGAGGGCAAGATACGCAGTATTTT. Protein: CSVVGAGGQDTQYF.

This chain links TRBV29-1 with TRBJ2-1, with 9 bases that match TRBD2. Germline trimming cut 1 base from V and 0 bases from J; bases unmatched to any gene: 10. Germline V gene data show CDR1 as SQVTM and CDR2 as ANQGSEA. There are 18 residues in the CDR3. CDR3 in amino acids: CSVEGLTSGPSSYNEQFF. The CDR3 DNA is TGCAGCGTTGAAGGCCTGACTAGCGGCCCAAGCTCCTACAATGAGCAGTTCTTC.

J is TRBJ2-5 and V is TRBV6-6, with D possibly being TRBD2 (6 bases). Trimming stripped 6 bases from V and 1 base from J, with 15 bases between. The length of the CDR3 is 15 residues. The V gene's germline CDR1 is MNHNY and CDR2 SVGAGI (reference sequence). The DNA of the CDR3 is TGTGCCAGCAGCTTACCACCGGGACTCCAAGAGACCCAGTACTTC. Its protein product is CASSLPPGLQETQYF.

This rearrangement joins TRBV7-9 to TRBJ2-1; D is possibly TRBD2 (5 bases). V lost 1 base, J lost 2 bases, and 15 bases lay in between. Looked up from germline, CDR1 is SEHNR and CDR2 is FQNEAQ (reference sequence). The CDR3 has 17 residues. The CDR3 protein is CASSLVGGLAAYNEQFF. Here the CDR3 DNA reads TGTGCCAGCAGCTTAGTTGGCGGGCTAGCAGCCTACAATGAGCAGTTCTTC.

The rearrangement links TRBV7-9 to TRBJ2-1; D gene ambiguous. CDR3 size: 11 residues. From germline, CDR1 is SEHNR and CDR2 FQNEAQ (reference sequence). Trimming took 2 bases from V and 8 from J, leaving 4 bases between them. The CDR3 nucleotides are TGTGCCAGCAGCTTAATCTATGAGCAGTTCTTC. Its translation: CASSLIYEQFF.

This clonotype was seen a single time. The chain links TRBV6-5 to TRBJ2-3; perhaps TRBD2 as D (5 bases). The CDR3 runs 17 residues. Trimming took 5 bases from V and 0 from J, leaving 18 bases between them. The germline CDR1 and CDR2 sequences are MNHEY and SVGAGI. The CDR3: CASSLLRVATSTDTQYF. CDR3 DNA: TGTGCCAGCAGTCTCCTCAGAGTAGCGACTAGCACAGATACGCAGTATTTT.

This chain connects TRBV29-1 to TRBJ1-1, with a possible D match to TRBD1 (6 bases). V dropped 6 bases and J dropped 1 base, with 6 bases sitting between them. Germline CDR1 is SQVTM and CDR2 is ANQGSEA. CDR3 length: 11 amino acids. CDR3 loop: CSVDRNTEAFF. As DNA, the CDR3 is TGCAGCGTGGACAGGAACACTGAAGCTTTCTTT.

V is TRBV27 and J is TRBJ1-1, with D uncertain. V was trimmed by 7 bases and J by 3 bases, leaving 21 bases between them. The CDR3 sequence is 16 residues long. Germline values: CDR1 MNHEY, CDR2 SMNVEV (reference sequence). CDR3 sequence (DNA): TGTGCCAGCACTGTACGCCCCGACGGCCTTTACACTGAAGCTTTCTTT. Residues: CASTVRPDGLYTEAFF.

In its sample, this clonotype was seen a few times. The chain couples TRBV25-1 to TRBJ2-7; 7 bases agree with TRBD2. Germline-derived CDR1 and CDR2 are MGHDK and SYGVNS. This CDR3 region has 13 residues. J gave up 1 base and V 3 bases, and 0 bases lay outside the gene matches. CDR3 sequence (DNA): TGTGCCAGCAGTGACGGGGGGTCCTACGAGCAGTACTTC. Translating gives CASSDGGSYEQYF.

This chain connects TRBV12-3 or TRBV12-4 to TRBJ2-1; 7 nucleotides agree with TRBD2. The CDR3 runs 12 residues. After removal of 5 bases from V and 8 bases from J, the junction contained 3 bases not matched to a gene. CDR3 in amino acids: CASSQTSHEQFF. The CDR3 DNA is TGTGCCAGCAGTCAGACTAGCCATGAGCAGTTCTTC.

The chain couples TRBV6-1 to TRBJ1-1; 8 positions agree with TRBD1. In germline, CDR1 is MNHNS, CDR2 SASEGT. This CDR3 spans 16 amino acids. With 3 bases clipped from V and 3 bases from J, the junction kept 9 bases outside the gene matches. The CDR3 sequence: CASSEGQVRRDTEAFF. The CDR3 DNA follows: TGTGCCAGCAGTGAGGGACAGGTCCGAAGGGACACTGAAGCTTTCTTT.

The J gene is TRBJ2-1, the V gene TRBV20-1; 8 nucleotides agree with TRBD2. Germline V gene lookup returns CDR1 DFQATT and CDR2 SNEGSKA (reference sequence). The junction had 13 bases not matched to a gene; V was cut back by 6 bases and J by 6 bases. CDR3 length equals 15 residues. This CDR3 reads CSAPLGGRLLNEQFF. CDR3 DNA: TGCAGTGCCCCCCTTGGCGGGAGGCTCCTCAATGAGCAGTTCTTC.